These 10 T cell receptor beta chains were sequenced from one sample in a study of blood T cells in healthy people across ages (dated by TCRdb to between 2014 and 2016). Library preparation employed 5' RACE. These reads were obtained on an Illumina HiSeq 2500. The second PCR ran for about 7 to 11 cycles and used a J-beta primer mix along with a sample-barcoded 5' primer. Starting from the raw public reads, TCRdb applied fastp trimming at Q25, assembled clones with MiXCR and retained in-frame beta chains. Every distinct CDR3 protein forms one entry, paired with its most common genes and DNA. The sample records around 500,000 distinct CDR3 sequences, around a quarter of which are singletons. The ten largest make up about 3.9% of the sample. This sample was shared with a second study, whose subject was T cells of mothers and their children.

The sequencing sample was made of blood. The source of these receptors is a boy between 2 and 10 years old in good health.

This clonotype turned up a few times. V is TRBV2 and J is TRBJ1-4, with D perhaps TRBD1 (5 bases). The germline CDR1 and CDR2 sequences are SNHLY and FYNNEI. The CDR3 has 14 amino acids. V lost 3 bases and J 8 bases, leaving 13 bases between the germline ends. DNA for the CDR3: TGTGCCAGCAGTGAGGGAGGGGCGAAGGAAAAACTGTTTTTT. As protein: CASSEGGAKEKLFF. The whole variable domain, remainder taken from reference TRBV2 and TRBJ1-4, is EPEVTQTPSHQVTQMGQEVILRCVPISNHLYFYWYRQILGQKVEFLVSFYNNEISEKSEIFDDQFSVERPDGSNFTLKIRSTKLEDSAMYFCASSEGGAKEKLFFGSGTQLSVL.

The chain has TRBV21-1 and TRBJ2-1; whether TRBD1, the table's D call, matches the DNA was not checked. The closer fit of TRBJ2-5 to the DNA end suggests the J call may be wrong. TRBV21-1 is noted as a pseudogene. The CDR3 spans 14 residues. The CDR3 protein is CASSKGGQQETQYF. CDR3 sequence (DNA): TGTGCCAGCAGCAAAGGTGGACAGCAAGAGACCCAGTACTTC.

Notes on this clonotype: At one boundary the junction diverges from the germline segment, which might be a read error. V gene TRBV7-7 combines with J gene TRBJ2-5; 12 bases align to TRBD1. The CDR3 runs 17 residues. The V gene's germline CDR1 is SSHAT and CDR2 FNYEAQ (reference sequence). CDR3 DNA sequence: TGTGCTAGCAGCTTTGGTCGACGGGACAGGGGGCAGGAGACCCAGTACTTC. It is translated as CASSFGRRDRGQETQYF.

The gene calls are TRBV4-1 and TRBJ2-5; D gene ambiguous. V lost 1 base to trimming and J lost 5 bases, with 11 bases between them. Germline CDR1 is MGHRA and CDR2 is YSYEKL. The CDR3 runs 14 residues. CDR3 in DNA: TGCGCCAGCAGCCAAGGGCGAGGTTGGGAGACCCAGTACTTC. This encodes CASSQGRGWETQYF.

The chain links TRBV28 to TRBJ2-1; perhaps TRBD1 as D (6 bases). With 6 bases removed from V and 2 bases from J, the gap between germline ends came to 11 bases. The CDR3 extends over 14 amino acids. Per the germline V gene, CDR1 is MDHEN and CDR2 is SYDVKM. The CDR3 is CASSVTGPYNEQFF. The DNA for the CDR3 is TGTGCCAGCAGCGTTACAGGGCCCTACAATGAGCAGTTCTTC. Combining the CDR3 with reference TRBV28 and TRBJ2-1 gives the whole variable domain DVKVTQSSRYLVKRTGEKVFLECVQDMDHENMFWYRQDPGLGLRLIYFSYDVKMKEKGDIPEGYSVSREKKERFSLILESASTNQTSMYLCASSVTGPYNEQFFGPGTRLTVL.

The gene calls are TRBV7-2 and TRBJ2-5, with 12 bases that match TRBD2. Per germline, CDR1 SGHTA and CDR2 FQGNSA. V shed 4 bases, J shed 5 bases, and the junction held 5 bases outside the gene matches. The CDR3 consists of 15 residues. CDR3 nucleotides: TGTGCCAGCAGCTCCGGACTAGCGGGGAAGGAGACCCAGTACTTC. Its protein product is CASSSGLAGKETQYF. Together with reference TRBV7-2 and TRBJ2-5, the CDR3 gives the full variable domain: GAGVSQSPSNKVTEKGKDVELRCDPISGHTALYWYRQSLGQGLEFLIYFQGNSAPDKSGLPSDRFSAERTGGSVSTLTIQRTQQEDSAVYLCASSSGLAGKETQYFGPGTRLLVL.

V and J are TRBV14 and TRBJ2-3; D not certain. The CDR3 is 13 residues long. Germline assignment: CDR1 SGHDN and CDR2 FVKESK. V was cut by 1 base and J by 3 bases, with 5 bases left in between. The CDR3 bases are TGTGCCAGCAGCCAAGTCAGGACAGATACGCAGTATTTT. As protein: CASSQVRTDTQYF.

To note about this clonotype: Its ends do not fully match the called genes, so a read error is possible. The chain uses TRBV7-8 and TRBJ2-3; TRBD2 is a possible D gene (5 bases). The CDR3 runs 12 residues. The germline V gene encodes CDR1 SGHVS and CDR2 FQNEAQ. CDR3 coding DNA: TGTGCCAGCAGCTTATCCTACGGGAAGGGTAATTTT. Amino acid sequence: CASSLSYGKGNF.

This clonotype came up a few times. This chain uses TRBV6-5 with TRBJ2-5; 9 bases map to TRBD1. CDR3 length: 13 residues. From germline, CDR1 is MNHEY and CDR2 SVGAGI. V lost 5 bases to trimming and J lost 9 bases; unmatched junction nucleotides: 7. The CDR3 is CASSNRGRQAQYF. The CDR3 DNA is TGTGCCAGCAGTAACAGGGGGCGTCAGGCCCAGTACTTC.

This clonotype was picked up a small number of times. The gene calls are TRBV5-1 and TRBJ2-5, with D unresolved. The germline V gene has CDR1 SGHRS and CDR2 YFSETQ. The CDR3 runs 15 residues. V dropped 1 base and J dropped 2 bases, with 12 bases sitting between them. The CDR3, as DNA: TGCGCCAGCAGCTTGAGCTATGGGGTTCAAGAGACCCAGTACTTC. It codes for CASSLSYGVQETQYF.